This T cell receptor beta chain was captured in a study of graft-versus-host responses after intestinal transplantation. The wider study: Multivisceral, liver-intestinal, or isolated intestinal transplants were given to recipients. Tacrolimus plus steroids were given to all recipients for about 3 years, preceded by anti-thymocyte globulin induction. Overall study findings and caveats: Allograft graft-versus-host to host-versus-graft clonal ratios ran high in patients with graft-donor T cell macrochimerism. GvH clones were identified in recipient marrow, with some first appearing in ileum or blood.

As concerns this clone: Its antigen is not known.

Sequencing used immunoSEQ multiplex PCR; TCRdb keeps in-frame clones, though not all of them. The sample has roughly 93,000 clones; 92% are singletons. The source of this sequence is a human donor who was the organ donor for an intestinal transplant. Sequenced here: unstimulated CD8+ T cells sorted from spleen or lymph node cells, sampled before transplant.

The CDR3 region is CASSLWAGMNTGELFF. The CDR3 nucleotides are TGTGCCAGCAGCTTGTGGGCAGGAATGAACACCGGGGAGCTGTTTTTT. The chain couples TRBV5-6 to TRBJ2-2; D call uncertain. The CDR3 is 16 amino acids. The germline V gene encodes CDR1 SGHDT and CDR2 YYEEEE. Trimming stripped 1 base from V and 1 base from J, with 11 bases between.